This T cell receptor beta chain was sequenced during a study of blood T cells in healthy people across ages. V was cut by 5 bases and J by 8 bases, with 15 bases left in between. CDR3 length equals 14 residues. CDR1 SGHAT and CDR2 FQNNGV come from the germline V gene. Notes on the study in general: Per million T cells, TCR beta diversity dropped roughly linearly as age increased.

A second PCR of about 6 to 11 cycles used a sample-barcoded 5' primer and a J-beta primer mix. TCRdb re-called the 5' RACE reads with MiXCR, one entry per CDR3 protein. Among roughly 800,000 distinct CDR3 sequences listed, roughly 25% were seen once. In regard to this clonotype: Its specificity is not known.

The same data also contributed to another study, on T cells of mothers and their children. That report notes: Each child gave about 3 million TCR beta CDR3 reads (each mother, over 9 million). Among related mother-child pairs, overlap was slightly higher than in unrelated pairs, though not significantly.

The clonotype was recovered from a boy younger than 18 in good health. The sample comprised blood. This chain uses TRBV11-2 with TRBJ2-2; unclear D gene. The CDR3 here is CASSPPPQLGELFF. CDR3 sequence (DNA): TGTGCCAGCAGCCCCCCACCCCAACTAGGGGAGCTGTTTTTT.